The 16 T cell receptor beta chains below come from one sample, sequenced in a study of blood T cell repertoires in COVID-19. The table came from immunoSEQ multiplex PCR; TCRdb's copy has only in-frame clones and leaves some out. Altogether under 35,000 clones are present, about 85% being singletons, with the ten largest covering 7% to 8.5%. The sequencing sample was made of peripheral blood. The receptors were sampled from a human donor in a cohort sampled during active COVID-19.

The table lists this clone with a count of one. The CDR3 nucleotides are TGCGCCAGCAGCTCGATACTGGACAGCTACAATGAGCAGTTCTTC. Translated: CASSSILDSYNEQFF. The chain links TRBV5-1 to TRBJ2-1; TRBD1 might be the D (6 bases). V was clipped by 3 bases and J by 3 bases, with 13 bases between them. Germline CDR1 and CDR2: SGHRS and YFSETQ. This CDR3 has 15 residues.

V and J are TRBV11-2 and TRBJ2-3, with 13 bases fitting TRBD2. V trimming: 5 bases; J trimming: 4 bases; junction bases outside the gene matches: 6. Germline V gene data show CDR1 as SGHAT and CDR2 as FQNNGV. The CDR3 consists of 16 residues. This CDR3 reads CASSQSGLAGADTQYF. The CDR3 coding sequence is TGTGCCAGCAGCCAAAGCGGACTAGCGGGAGCAGATACGCAGTATTTT.

The V call is TRBV21-1, the J call TRBJ1-4; whether TRBD1, the table's D call, matches the DNA was not checked. TRBV21-1 is classified as a pseudogene. This CDR3 comprises 15 residues. CDR3 nucleotides: TGTGCCAGTAGGACCCTGGGGGCCAGCCGCGAAAAACTGTTTTTT. This sequence encodes CASRTLGASREKLFF.

The chain employs TRBV27 and TRBJ2-7, with D maybe TRBD2 (6 bases). V lost 4 bases, J lost 0 bases, and 16 bases lay in between. The length of the CDR3 is 16 residues. Germline V gene data show CDR1 as MNHEY and CDR2 as SMNVEV (reference sequence). The CDR3 DNA is TGTGCCAGCAGTTCCAGGGCGGGACTTTTCTCCTACGAGCAGTACTTC. This gives the protein CASSSRAGLFSYEQYF.

A word on this clone: This same CDR3 is encoded by further DNA sequences in the sample. The chain joins TRBV28 to TRBJ2-5; D gene ambiguous. The germline V gene has CDR1 MDHEN and CDR2 SYDVKM. The CDR3 is 12 residues long. The V end lost 6 bases, the J end lost 1 base, and 6 bases lay between the germline ends. The CDR3 protein is CASSPGQETQYF. For the CDR3, the DNA is TGTGCCAGCAGCCCGGGCCAAGAGACCCAGTACTTC.

The chain recombines TRBV7-2 with TRBJ2-7; TRBD2 matches 7 bases. CDR3 length equals 18 residues. The germline gives CDR1 SGHTA, CDR2 FQGNSA. V trimming: 4 bases; J trimming: 3 bases; junction bases outside the gene matches: 18. The CDR3 loop is CASSSEQNLGGRVYEQYF. In DNA, the CDR3 is TGTGCCAGCAGCTCGGAGCAGAACCTTGGGGGGAGGGTCTACGAGCAGTACTTC.

CDR3 residues: CASSLGQLAKNIQYF. The CDR3 DNA reads TGTGCCAGCAGCTTGGGGCAGTTAGCCAAAAACATTCAGTACTTC. V usage is TRBV5-6 and J usage is TRBJ2-4; unclear D gene. The CDR3 extends over 15 amino acids. Germline V lookup: CDR1 SGHDT, CDR2 YYEEEE. Trimming shortened V by 0 bases and J by 0 bases, and 7 bases separated the two germline ends.

This chain connects TRBV3-1 (or the pseudogene TRBV3-2) to TRBJ1-1; D not resolved. The CDR3 is 15 residues long. Per germline, CDR1 LGHDT and CDR2 YNNKEL (reference sequence). V dropped 1 base and J dropped 4 bases, with 13 bases sitting between them. For the CDR3, the DNA is TGTGCCAGCAGCCAAGTTGGGGTCGAGGGCACTGAAGCTTTCTTT. This gives the protein CASSQVGVEGTEAFF.

The chain employs TRBV27 and TRBJ1-2; D ambiguous. V dropped 2 bases and J dropped 4 bases, with 14 bases sitting between them. CDR1 MNHEY and CDR2 SMNVEV come from the germline V gene (reference sequence). The CDR3 loop spans 15 amino acids. The CDR3 DNA is TGTGCCAGCAGTTTAGGGCCGGGGTCATCCTATGGCTACACCTTC. It specifies CASSLGPGSSYGYTF.

The V call is TRBV11-1, the J call TRBJ1-2; 8 nucleotides line up with TRBD1. V lost 4 bases and J lost 3; bases outside the gene matches: 4. The germline V gene encodes CDR1 SGHAT and CDR2 FQDESV (reference sequence). This CDR3 contains 14 residues. CDR3 sequence: CASSSGQGYYGYTF. For the CDR3, the DNA is TGTGCCAGCAGCTCCGGACAGGGCTACTATGGCTACACCTTC.

The chain links TRBV4-1 to TRBJ2-1; no clear D gene. This CDR3 has 13 amino acids. CDR1 and CDR2 (germline): MGHRA, YSYEKL. The V and J ends lost 5 bases and 5 bases respectively, with 10 bases between them. The DNA for the CDR3 is TGCGCCAGCAGCTCACAGAAAAACAATGAGCAGTTCTTC. Translated, it gives CASSSQKNNEQFF.

The J gene is TRBJ1-5, the V gene TRBV7-9; D unclear. Germline V gives CDR1 SEHNR, CDR2 FQNEAQ (reference sequence). With 0 bases removed from V and 4 bases from J, the gap between germline ends came to 4 bases. CDR3 length equals 13 residues. The CDR3 is CASSLAENQPQHF. In DNA, the CDR3 is TGTGCCAGCAGCTTAGCCGAGAATCAGCCCCAGCATTTT.

V and J are TRBV30 and TRBJ2-5; weak D call: TRBD2 (6 bases). CDR1 is GTSNPN, CDR2 SVGIG, per germline (reference sequence). The length of the CDR3 is 14 residues. V was clipped by 3 bases and J by 5 bases, with 16 bases between them. This CDR3 is CAWSLEAGPETQYF. The DNA of the CDR3 is TGTGCCTGGAGCCTGGAGGCGGGGCCTGAGACCCAGTACTTC. The variable domain in full, with the rest retrieved from reference TRBV30 and TRBJ2-5, is SQTIHQWPATLVQPVGSPLSLECTVEGTSNPNLYWYRQAAGRGLQLLFYSVGIGQISSEVPQNLSASRPQDRQFILSSKKLLLSDSGFYLCAWSLEAGPETQYFGPGTRLLVL.

The chain employs TRBV29-1 and TRBJ2-1; 9 bases are a match to TRBD2. Losses at the gene ends were 7 bases for V and 5 bases for J; bases not matched to a gene: 18. This CDR3 has 17 amino acids. Germline values: CDR1 SQVTM, CDR2 ANQGSEA. The CDR3 protein is CSAGGLASEWSHNEQFF. In DNA form, the CDR3 reads TGCAGCGCCGGGGGACTAGCCTCCGAGTGGAGCCACAATGAGCAGTTCTTC.

This clone is medium-sized in the sample. Other DNA sequences from this sample encode an identical CDR3 as well. The genes are TRBV7-3 and TRBJ2-3, with TRBD2 identical over 14 bases. The CDR3 runs 15 residues. Germline values: CDR1 SGHTA, CDR2 FQGTGA. V dropped 5 bases and J dropped 5; count of bases not matched to a gene: 3. The CDR3 coding sequence is TGTGCCAGCAGCCGACTAGCGGGGGGGCAAGATACGCAGTATTTT. It translates to CASSRLAGGQDTQYF.

The chain is built from TRBV7-2 and TRBJ1-6; possibly TRBD1 for D (5 bases). Germline-derived CDR1 and CDR2 are SGHTA and FQGNSA. The ends were cut back, 2 bases at V and 7 bases at J, with 12 bases in the middle. This CDR3 has 15 residues. CDR3 bases: TGTGCCAGCAGCTTACCGGGGGAACCCAATTCACCCCTCCACTTT. It is translated as CASSLPGEPNSPLHF.